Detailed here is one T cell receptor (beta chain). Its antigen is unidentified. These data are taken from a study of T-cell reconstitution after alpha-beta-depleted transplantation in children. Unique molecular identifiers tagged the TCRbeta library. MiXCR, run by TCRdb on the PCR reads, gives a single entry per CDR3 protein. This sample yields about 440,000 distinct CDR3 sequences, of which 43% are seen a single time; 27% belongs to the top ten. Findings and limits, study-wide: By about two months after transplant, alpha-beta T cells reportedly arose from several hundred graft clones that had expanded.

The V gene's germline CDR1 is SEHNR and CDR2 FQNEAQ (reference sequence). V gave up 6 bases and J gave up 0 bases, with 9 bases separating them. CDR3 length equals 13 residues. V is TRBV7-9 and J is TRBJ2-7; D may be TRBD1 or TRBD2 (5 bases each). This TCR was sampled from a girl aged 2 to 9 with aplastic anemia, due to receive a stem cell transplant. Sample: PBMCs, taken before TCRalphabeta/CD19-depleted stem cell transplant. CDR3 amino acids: CASRAGSSYEQYF. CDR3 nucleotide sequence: TGTGCCAGCAGAGCAGGGAGCTCCTACGAGCAGTACTTC.